This T cell receptor (beta chain) was sequenced for a study of vaccination effects on CD4 cells after COVID-19. Study-wide points: For convalescents, most of the spike-reactive clones seen post-vaccine were new vaccine-induced clones.

As to this clone: Its target is not known.

The CDR3 has 15 residues. Germline V gene data show CDR1 as SGHAT and CDR2 as FQNNGV. Unmatched junction bases numbered 5, after V lost 0 bases and J lost 3 bases. Only in-frame clones appear in the TCRdb table, and some are missing; sequencing was by immunoSEQ multiplex PCR. The sample has roughly 46,000 clones; about 74% are singletons. Investigators separated out CD4+ T cells once about eleven days of culture had passed. The person had PCR-confirmed SARS-CoV-2 infection between March and December 2020. Each participant was administered two doses of either the BNT162b2 or the mRNA-1273 vaccine. This sample comprised CD4+ T cells from PBMCs cultured without peptide, obtained after COVID-19 vaccination. This TCR was sampled from a human donor who had a prior SARS-CoV-2 infection. The rearrangement uses TRBV11-2 and TRBJ2-7; 7 nucleotides line up with TRBD2. For the CDR3, the DNA is TGTGCCAGCAGCTTAGACCCGGGACTAAACTACGAGCAGTACTTC. Protein: CASSLDPGLNYEQYF.